This paragraph covers one TCR beta chain sequence. The sample originates from a study of monozygotic twins with inflammatory bowel disease. TCRalpha along with TCRbeta cDNA was subjected to two nested PCRs lasting roughly 17 and 9 cycles. TCRdb re-called the 5' RACE reads; every CDR3 protein appears as one record, without DNA. The sample data list around 400,000 distinct CDR3 sequences. CDR1 is SQVTM and CDR2 is ANQGSEA in the germline V gene. The CDR3 is 14 amino acids. The sequence was collected from a human donor with ulcerative colitis or Crohn's disease, or a healthy co-twin of an affected twin (not recorded which). The source material was blood. This chain links TRBV29-1 with TRBJ2-7; TCRdb gives TRBD1 as the D gene, but with no DNA this cannot be confirmed. This CDR3 reads CSVATGGTSAEQYF.